These 4 T cell receptor beta chains came from one sample sequenced in a study of blood T cell repertoires in COVID-19. The assay was immunoSEQ multiplex PCR, and TCRdb's table has in-frame clones only and misses some. The sample records fewer than 300,000 clones, 85% to 90% being singletons. Sequenced: PBMCs or T cells enriched from blood (not recorded which). The source is a man aged 40-49 years who had recovered from COVID-19.

This chain joins TRBV27 and TRBJ1-5; 9 bases are shared with TRBD1. Germline V gene data show CDR1 as MNHEY and CDR2 as SMNVEV (reference sequence). This CDR3 has 17 residues. Unmatched junction bases numbered 13, after V lost 4 bases and J lost 6 bases. In DNA, the CDR3 is TGTGCCAGCAGTTATACCGGTGGACAGGGGCCTAGTCAGCCCCAGCATTTT. Its translation: CASSYTGGQGPSQPQHF.

The chain combines TRBV4-1 with TRBJ1-5; D not resolved. Germline V gene data show CDR1 as MGHRA and CDR2 as YSYEKL. V shed 0 bases and J shed 3 bases, with 9 bases lying between them. This CDR3 has 15 residues. The CDR3 spells CASSQDNRPNQPQHF. The CDR3 coding sequence is TGCGCCAGCAGCCAAGATAATCGTCCCAATCAGCCCCAGCATTTT.

In its sample, this clone was seen a few times. The rearrangement links TRBV12-3 or TRBV12-4 to TRBJ2-1; D unresolved. The CDR3 has 12 amino acids. Trimming took 2 bases from V and 10 from J, leaving 9 bases between them. The CDR3 region has the DNA TGTGCCAGCAGTTTAATAGTACGGGAGCAGTTCTTC. Amino acids: CASSLIVREQFF.

The V gene is TRBV4-3, the J gene TRBJ2-1; perhaps TRBD2 as D (6 bases). With 0 bases removed from V and 0 bases from J, the gap between germline ends came to 12 bases. The CDR3 has 17 amino acids. Germline CDR1 LGHNA, CDR2 YSLEER. CDR3: CASSQEGLASSYNEQFF. The CDR3 nucleotides read TGCGCCAGCAGCCAAGAAGGGCTAGCGAGCTCCTACAATGAGCAGTTCTTC.